The 22 T cell receptor beta chains in this list originate from one sample, sequenced in a study of cytomegalovirus exposure and HLA in healthy donors. PCR used 60 Vbeta primers and 13 Jbeta primers. Here immunoSEQ multiplex PCR was the method, and the copy in TCRdb shows in-frame clones only, minus some. The sample holds tens of thousands of clones, around 80% seen once. The sequenced material came from PBMCs. Receptors originate from a man younger than 45 in good health and CMV-seronegative.

The sample holds one count of this clone. V and J are TRBV7-9 and TRBJ1-1; possible D gene TRBD1, 6 bases. CDR1 and CDR2 (germline): SEHNR, FQNEAQ (reference sequence). The CDR3 covers 15 residues. The V gene lost 2 bases and the J gene lost 0 bases, with 10 bases spanning the gap. The CDR3 sequence: CASSLLGALNTEAFF. CDR3 sequence (DNA): TGTGCCAGCAGCTTACTGGGGGCCTTGAACACTGAAGCTTTCTTT. Combining the CDR3 with reference TRBV7-9 and TRBJ1-1 gives the whole variable domain DTGVSQNPRHKITKRGQNVTFRCDPISEHNRLYWYRQTLGQGPEFLTYFQNEAQLEKSRLLSDRFSAERPKGSFSTLEIQRTEQGDSAMYLCASSLLGALNTEAFFGQGTRLTVV.

V gene TRBV9 combines with J gene TRBJ2-7; weak D call: TRBD1 (6 bases). V lost 4 bases and J lost 3, with 11 bases in between. This CDR3 has 13 amino acids. Germline V gene lookup returns CDR1 SGDLS and CDR2 YYNGEE. CDR3 in DNA: TGTGCCAGCAGCCCGCCGACAGGCTACGAGCAGTACTTC. Amino acids: CASSPPTGYEQYF.

The rearrangement joins TRBV6-6 to TRBJ2-2; TRBD1 might be the D (5 bases). Trimming removed 0 bases from V and 3 bases from J, with 5 bases in between. This CDR3 region has 14 residues. CDR1 and CDR2 from the germline V gene are MNHNY and SVGAGI (reference sequence). The CDR3 DNA sequence: TGTGCCAGCAGTTACTCAGGGGACACCGGGGAGCTGTTTTTT. Protein product: CASSYSGDTGELFF.

This clone was seen once. The chain combines TRBV2 with TRBJ2-2, with a tentative D call TRBD1 (6 bases). The CDR3 is 15 residues long. V was pared by 4 bases and J by 6 bases, with 15 bases between. Germline V CDR1 and CDR2: SNHLY, FYNNEI. CDR3 region: CASSAQARGPGELFF. DNA for the CDR3: TGTGCCAGCAGTGCTCAAGCCAGGGGTCCCGGGGAGCTGTTTTTT.

V usage is TRBV6-5 and J usage is TRBJ2-5; D call uncertain. The CDR3 covers 13 residues. Trimming shortened V by 6 bases and J by 0 bases, and 8 bases separated the two germline ends. Germline values: CDR1 MNHEY, CDR2 SVGAGI. This CDR3 is CASRMRYQETQYF. The CDR3, as DNA: TGTGCCAGCAGAATGAGGTACCAAGAGACCCAGTACTTC.

The genes are TRBV7-2 and TRBJ2-6; 8 positions match TRBD1. The CDR3 has 19 amino acids. Germline CDR1 SGHTA, CDR2 FQGNSA. Losses at the gene ends were 3 bases for V and 1 base for J; bases not matched to a gene: 11. The CDR3 protein is CASSLGLRGRTSGANVLTF. DNA for the CDR3: TGTGCCAGCAGCTTGGGACTCAGGGGGCGGACTTCTGGGGCCAACGTCCTGACTTTC.

The chain couples TRBV27 to TRBJ2-7, with 8 bases fitting TRBD2. The CDR3 totals 13 residues. Germline lookup yields CDR1 MNHEY and CDR2 SMNVEV (reference sequence). With V trimmed by 6 bases and J by 3 bases, 4 bases remained unmatched. CDR3 nucleotide sequence: TGTGCCAGCAGGGCGACTAGCGACTACGAGCAGTACTTC. This translates into CASRATSDYEQYF.

This chain connects TRBV7-9 to TRBJ2-1; 7 nucleotides align to TRBD2. The CDR3 extends over 15 amino acids. The germline gives CDR1 SEHNR, CDR2 FQNEAQ (reference sequence). V lost 1 base and J lost 5; bases outside the gene matches: 5. CDR3 nucleotides: TGTGCCAGCAGCTTAGGTTGGACTAGTGACAATGAGCAGTTCTTC. Its translation is CASSLGWTSDNEQFF. Looking up the rest from reference TRBV7-9 and TRBJ2-1 gives the full variable domain: DTGVSQNPRHKITKRGQNVTFRCDPISEHNRLYWYRQTLGQGPEFLTYFQNEAQLEKSRLLSDRFSAERPKGSFSTLEIQRTEQGDSAMYLCASSLGWTSDNEQFFGPGTRLTVL.

The rearrangement uses TRBV5-1 and TRBJ2-2; 7 bases are a match to TRBD2. This CDR3 is built from 16 residues. V lost 6 bases to trimming and J lost 0 bases; unmatched junction nucleotides: 8. Germline V gene lookup returns CDR1 SGHRS and CDR2 YFSETQ. The CDR3 spells CASNQGAGANTGELFF. CDR3 nucleotide sequence: TGCGCCAGCAACCAGGGTGCGGGAGCGAACACCGGGGAGCTGTTTTTT.

This clone was recorded a few times. The chain is built from TRBV19 and TRBJ1-2; 9 bases map to TRBD1. This CDR3 contains 16 residues. With V trimmed by 3 bases and J by 5 bases, 10 bases remained unmatched. Looked up from germline, CDR1 is LNHDA and CDR2 is SQIVND (reference sequence). The CDR3 protein is CASSIATGGSLYGYTF. CDR3 nucleotide sequence: TGTGCCAGTAGTATCGCAACAGGGGGCTCCCTTTATGGCTACACCTTC.

The rearrangement uses TRBV6-1 and TRBJ2-7, with TRBD1 matching 12 bases. The V gene's germline CDR1 is MNHNS and CDR2 SASEGT. The CDR3 totals 15 residues. V shed 4 bases, J shed 5 bases, and the junction held 6 bases outside the gene matches. CDR3 loop: CASSASGTGGDEQYV. The CDR3 region has the DNA TGTGCCAGCAGTGCCTCCGGGACAGGGGGCGACGAGCAGTACGTC.

The chain carries TRBV27 and TRBJ2-7; TRBD2 aligns across 7 bases. After removal of 5 bases from V and 5 bases from J, the junction contained 9 bases not matched to a gene. The germline V gene encodes CDR1 MNHEY and CDR2 SMNVEV (reference sequence). The CDR3 runs 14 residues. In DNA, the CDR3 is TGTGCCAGCAGTCCGTTAGCGGGCGTGCACGAGCAGTACGTC. Its translation: CASSPLAGVHEQYV.

The chain carries TRBV28 and TRBJ1-2, with unresolved D. The CDR3 runs to 14 residues. V dropped 2 bases and J dropped 3 bases, with 10 bases sitting between them. Germline CDR1 is MDHEN and CDR2 is SYDVKM. The DNA for the CDR3 is TGTGCCAGCAGTTTACATACCAGGCACTATGGCTACACCTTC. This codes for CASSLHTRHYGYTF.

This chain joins TRBV18 and TRBJ1-1; D is unclear. Germline V gene data show CDR1 as KGHSH and CDR2 as LQKENI. The CDR3 contains 13 residues. V was cut by 3 bases and J by 8 bases, with 13 bases left in between. CDR3 bases: TGTGCCAGCTCACCCGATTCTAGTCTCGAAGCTTTCTTT. Its translation is CASSPDSSLEAFF.

A word on this clone: The germline gene is not matched at one end of the junction; a read error may be the cause. V gene TRBV6-5 combines with J gene TRBJ1-1, with 9 bases fitting TRBD1. The length of the CDR3 is 12 residues. CDR1 and CDR2 from the germline V gene are MNHEY and SVGAGI. CDR3: CASSYLTGGKIF. In DNA, the CDR3 is TGTGCCAGCAGTTACTTGACAGGGGGAAAAATCTTT.

The V and J genes are TRBV5-1 and TRBJ1-2; 9 nucleotides align to TRBD1. With 4 bases clipped from V and 4 bases from J, the junction kept 8 bases outside the gene matches. Germline CDR1 is SGHRS and CDR2 is YFSETQ. The CDR3 runs to 15 residues. The CDR3 nucleotides are TGCGCCAGCAGCCCCTACAGGGGGCAGATCTATGGCTACACCTTC. Translation gives CASSPYRGQIYGYTF.

This clone was observed a few times. V usage is TRBV10-2 and J usage is TRBJ2-1; the D is unclear. Germline V gene data show CDR1 as WSHSY and CDR2 as SAAADI. CDR3 length: 13 residues. Trimming left V 6 bases short and J 13 bases short, with 19 bases between. The CDR3 loop reads CASSASTLFPQFF. CDR3 nucleotide sequence: TGCGCCAGCAGCGCGTCCACTCTATTCCCTCAGTTCTTC.

This clone has just one count. The chain recombines TRBV6-6 with TRBJ2-3, with a weak D call TRBD2 (5 bases). Germline V gene sequence: CDR1 MNHNY, CDR2 SVGAGI (reference sequence). This CDR3 is 16 amino acids long. V was pared by 2 bases and J by 3 bases, with 15 bases between. CDR3 bases: TGTGCCAGCAGTTACAGTCCTAGCTTGGGGACAGATACGCAGTATTTT. Amino acid sequence: CASSYSPSLGTDTQYF.

This chain links TRBV7-2 with TRBJ2-7, with 7 bases fitting TRBD2. The trim removed 1 base at V and 3 bases at J, leaving 6 bases unmatched. The CDR3 runs 15 residues. Germline lookup yields CDR1 SGHTA and CDR2 FQGNSA. For the CDR3, the DNA is TGTGCCAGCAGCTTAGGCCTAGCGGAACTCTACGAGCAGTACTTC. It yields the protein CASSLGLAELYEQYF. Combining the CDR3 with reference TRBV7-2 and TRBJ2-7 gives the whole variable domain GAGVSQSPSNKVTEKGKDVELRCDPISGHTALYWYRQSLGQGLEFLIYFQGNSAPDKSGLPSDRFSAERTGGSVSTLTIQRTQQEDSAVYLCASSLGLAELYEQYFGPGTRLTVT.

The chain couples TRBV9 to TRBJ2-1; 13 nucleotides match TRBD2. The CDR3 totals 17 residues. With V trimmed by 5 bases and J by 12 bases, 17 bases remained unmatched. Germline assignment: CDR1 SGDLS and CDR2 YYNGEE. The DNA of the CDR3 is TGTGCCAGCAGTCTTGAGTCACCGGGACTAGCGGGACGGGGGCAGTTCTTC. This sequence encodes CASSLESPGLAGRGQFF.

Concerning this clone: At one end, the junction sequence differs from germline, possibly due to a read error. The V and J genes are TRBV7-9 and TRBJ2-7; 7 bases agree with TRBD1. The CDR3 sequence is 13 residues long. Germline CDR1 and CDR2: SEHNR and FQNEAQ (reference sequence). The CDR3 region is CSSSSGQVYEQYF. As DNA, the CDR3 is TGTTCCAGCAGTTCAGGACAGGTCTACGAGCAGTACTTC.

The chain joins TRBV2 to TRBJ2-3, with 7 positions matching TRBD1. CDR3 length: 15 amino acids. Germline V gene sequence: CDR1 SNHLY, CDR2 FYNNEI. V lost 5 bases and J lost 3; bases outside the gene matches: 8. The CDR3 bases are TGTGCCAGCAGTCGTCGACAGGGCGGGACAGATACGCAGTATTTT. It specifies CASSRRQGGTDTQYF.